What follows is one TCR beta chain and its context. Method: immunoSEQ multiplex PCR; TCRdb's copy keeps in-frame clones and lacks some. In the table there are about 20,000 clones, around 85% of which are singletons. The sample belongs to a study of chemoradiotherapy in HPV16-positive cancers. Turning to the study itself: A couple of HPV16-positive patients' cells yielded candidate HPV-specific clones and common motifs.

The V gene's germline CDR1 is SGDLS and CDR2 YYNGEE. V dropped 4 bases and J dropped 4; count of bases not matched to a gene: 7. The CDR3 has 15 residues. The material was blood, obtained from a patient who underwent chemoradiotherapy. The rearrangement links TRBV9 to TRBJ1-4, with TRBD1 matching over 7 bases. This TCR derives from a human donor with HPV-associated anogenital cancer. The CDR3 spells CASSPQQGRNEKLFF. The CDR3 coding sequence is TGTGCCAGCAGCCCCCAACAGGGGCGTAATGAAAAACTGTTTTTT. The full variable domain, completed using reference TRBV9 and TRBJ1-4, is DSGVTQTPKHLITATGQRVTLRCSPRSGDLSVYWYQQSLDQGLQFLIQYYNGEERAKGNILERFSAQQFPDLHSELNLSSLELGDSALYFCASSPQQGRNEKLFFGSGTQLSVL.